This T cell receptor beta chain appears in the sequencing data of a study of molecular identifiers for immune sequencing clone quantification. The CD8+CD4-CCR7+CD45RA+ phenotype defined the sorted naive CD8 T cells. Study-level points and caveats: Clones exceeding 20 RNA copies carried over 99% of effector molecules but under 1% of naive-cell molecules.

In germline, CDR1 is SGHTS, CDR2 YDEGEE. Trimming removed 5 bases from V and 0 bases from J; junction bases left unmatched: 10. This CDR3 has 17 amino acids. Previously described methods and listed TCR primers produced bulk TCR libraries. Using its own MiXCR run on the PCR reads, TCRdb lists one record per CDR3 protein. The repertoire holds approximately 500,000 distinct CDR3 sequences, under 30% seen once, with 0.7% to 0.9% in the top ten. This clonotype was observed many times. Antigen specificity is unknown. The sample consisted of naive CD8+ T cells from blood, with Jurkat cell RNA spiked in. Subset defined: FACS-sorted CD8+CD4-CCR7+CD45RA+ naive T cells. The chain carries TRBV5-8 and TRBJ2-3, with TRBD1 matching over 9 bases. The TCR comes from a human donor in good health. Some libraries in this study had Jurkat cell RNA spiked in. The CDR3, as DNA: TGTGCCAGCAGGATGCTACCGGGACAGGGCAGCACAGATACGCAGTATTTT. It specifies CASRMLPGQGSTDTQYF.